This T cell receptor (beta chain) was obtained from a study of T cells after yellow fever vaccination. Study context: The fractions with low cell numbers were processed using SMART-Seq v4 Ultra Low Input.

Study results and limitations: Most primary-vaccination clones reappeared after the booster (approximately 97% CD4, about 90% CD8). One caveat is that FACS-sorted repertoires could contain abundant clonotypes contaminating from the bulk population.

Germline loops: CDR1 SGHRS, CDR2 YFSETQ. The CDR3 contains 14 residues. J gave up 4 bases and V 4 bases, and 5 bases lay outside the gene matches. This clonotype has ten or more counts. The antigen is undetermined. The TCR cDNA carried a universal primer site and UMIs from 5'RACE template switching. TCRdb called the 5' RACE reads again in MiXCR, with one record for every CDR3 protein. The sample lists some 350,000 distinct CDR3 sequences, around a tenth occurring once. The TCR comes from a man aged 18 to 29 who received the YFV17D yellow fever vaccine. The chain employs TRBV5-1 and TRBJ1-5; 7 bases align to TRBD1. Source: PBMCs, taken on the day of the first yellow fever vaccination. CDR3 sequence: CASSPEGQNQPQHF. CDR3 sequence (DNA): TGCGCCAGCAGCCCCGAGGGACAGAATCAGCCCCAGCATTTT.